One sample yielded the 22 T cell receptor beta chains listed below, sequenced in a study of CD8 T cells in Susac syndrome. cDNA came from about 0.51 to 1 ug RNA primed by random hexamers. TCRdb ran MiXCR on the immunoSEQ multiplex PCR reads and lists one entry per CDR3 protein. The sample lists about 150,000 distinct CDR3 sequences, 94% occurring once. The specimen was CD8+ T cells from PBMCs. These receptors were obtained from a human donor with multiple sclerosis.

This chain joins TRBV27 and TRBJ2-7, with TRBD2 as a possible D gene (6 bases). CDR3 length: 13 amino acids. The V gene lost 0 bases and the J gene lost 4 bases, with 7 bases spanning the gap. CDR1 is MNHEY, CDR2 SMNVEV, per germline (reference sequence). This chain's CDR3 is CASSLSAGYEQYF. The CDR3 DNA sequence: TGTGCCAGCAGTTTATCCGCGGGATACGAGCAGTACTTC.

The chain combines TRBV30 with TRBJ1-1; D unclear. This CDR3 comprises 16 residues. The V and J ends lost 1 base and 4 bases respectively, with 19 bases between them. Germline loops: CDR1 GTSNPN, CDR2 SVGIG (reference sequence). The CDR3 DNA reads as TGTGCCTGGAGTGCTCCCTCGGAGCTTTCGTCCACTGAAGCTTTCTTT. Protein: CAWSAPSELSSTEAFF.

The count of this clonotype is one. The V call is TRBV7-9, the J call TRBJ2-7; D unresolved. The germline V gene has CDR1 SEHNR and CDR2 FQNEAQ (reference sequence). The ends were cut back, 5 bases at V and 4 bases at J, with 9 bases in the middle. This CDR3 has 12 amino acids. The CDR3 DNA is TGTGCCAGCAGCCTCCGGGCATACGAGCAGTACTTC. This codes for CASSLRAYEQYF.

The CDR3 DNA reads TGTGCCAGCAGCTCGCCAGTACGAGGCACAGATACGCAGTATTTT. Translated, it gives CASSSPVRGTDTQYF. The rearrangement uses TRBV7-9 and TRBJ2-3; D is unclear. The CDR3 is 15 amino acids. Germline CDR1 and CDR2: SEHNR and FQNEAQ (reference sequence). Trimming took off 4 bases at V and 1 base at J, with 12 bases between the two ends.

The rearrangement uses TRBV14 and TRBJ2-1; perhaps TRBD2 as D (5 bases). The CDR3 covers 17 residues. Germline-derived CDR1 and CDR2 are SGHDN and FVKESK. The ends were cut back, 0 bases at V and 0 bases at J, with 12 bases in the middle. CDR3 loop: CASSQDRRGSSYNEQFF. The CDR3 nucleotides are TGTGCCAGCAGCCAAGATCGAAGAGGGAGCTCCTACAATGAGCAGTTCTTC. Supplemented by reference TRBV14 and TRBJ2-1, the full variable domain reads EAGVTQFPSHSVIEKGQTVTLRCDPISGHDNLYWYRRVMGKEIKFLLHFVKESKQDESGMPNNRFLAERTGGTYSTLKVQPAELEDSGVYFCASSQDRRGSSYNEQFFGPGTRLTVL.

The V and J genes are TRBV7-9 and TRBJ2-5; D is perhaps TRBD2 (5 bases). The ends were cut back, 5 bases at V and 5 bases at J, with 15 bases in the middle. The CDR3 runs to 14 residues. Germline V gene data show CDR1 as SEHNR and CDR2 as FQNEAQ (reference sequence). The CDR3 spells CASSPPERWETQYF. In DNA, the CDR3 is TGTGCCAGCAGCCCCCCCGAGCGGTGGGAGACCCAGTACTTC.

This clonotype was found once. This rearrangement joins TRBV20-1 to TRBJ2-3; TRBD1 aligns across 10 bases. The trim removed 5 bases at V and 1 base at J, leaving 9 bases unmatched. Germline assignment: CDR1 DFQATT and CDR2 SNEGSKA (reference sequence). The CDR3 extends over 16 amino acids. The CDR3 nucleotides read TGCAGTGCTCGGGACAGGGGATGGTCCCGCACAGATACGCAGTATTTT. As protein: CSARDRGWSRTDTQYF.

The V call is TRBV4-1, the J call TRBJ2-1; possibly TRBD1 or TRBD2 for D (5 bases each). This CDR3 has 15 residues. Germline loops: CDR1 MGHRA, CDR2 YSYEKL. The V gene lost 0 bases and the J gene lost 8 bases, with 14 bases spanning the gap. This CDR3 is CASSQDEGEGDEQFF. The CDR3 DNA sequence: TGCGCCAGCAGCCAAGATGAGGGTGAAGGGGATGAGCAGTTCTTC.

V and J are TRBV2 and TRBJ2-5; D gene ambiguous. CDR1 and CDR2 from the germline V gene are SNHLY and FYNNEI. Between the trimmed V and J ends, which lost 8 bases and 9 bases, there was a span of 4 bases. This CDR3 is 8 amino acids long. CDR3 DNA sequence: TGTGCCAGCGGGGCCCAGTACTTC. This gives the protein CASGAQYF.

The chain employs TRBV11-2 and TRBJ2-1; D call uncertain. The V end was cut by 3 bases, the J end by 5 bases, with 14 bases between. This CDR3 is built from 15 residues. The germline CDR1 and CDR2 sequences are SGHAT and FQNNGV. CDR3 in amino acids: CASSFSRPMNNEQFF. CDR3 DNA sequence: TGTGCCAGCAGCTTCAGCAGGCCAATGAACAATGAGCAGTTCTTC.

The V call is TRBV14, the J call TRBJ1-2, with 10 bases that match TRBD1. J was trimmed by 8 bases and V by 5 bases; bases with no gene match: 5. Germline lookup yields CDR1 SGHDN and CDR2 FVKESK. The CDR3 totals 13 residues. The CDR3 DNA follows: TGTGCCAGCAGCGACAGGGGGCTGGGCGGCTACACCTTC. Translation gives CASSDRGLGGYTF.

The chain couples TRBV30 to TRBJ2-1; D uncertain. Trimming stripped 4 bases from V and 5 bases from J, with 15 bases between. The germline V gene encodes CDR1 GTSNPN and CDR2 SVGIG (reference sequence). CDR3 size: 14 residues. In DNA, the CDR3 is TGTGCCTGGATAGGCCGGGTGTTCAACAATGAGCAGTTCTTC. Translated: CAWIGRVFNNEQFF.

The V and J genes are TRBV28 and TRBJ2-1; unclear D gene. The CDR3 has 13 amino acids. Per the germline V gene, CDR1 is MDHEN and CDR2 is SYDVKM. The V and J ends lost 5 bases and 5 bases respectively, with 10 bases between them. CDR3 DNA sequence: TGTGCCAGCAGTCCCCAGACCCACAATGAGCAGTTCTTC. Protein sequence: CASSPQTHNEQFF.

The chain has TRBV4-1 and TRBJ1-2; a possible D gene is TRBD1 (5 bases). Looked up from germline, CDR1 is MGHRA and CDR2 is YSYEKL. V was shortened by 0 bases and J by 6 bases, with 11 bases between the two germline ends. This CDR3 has 14 amino acids. CDR3 sequence (DNA): TGCGCCAGCAGCCAAGATCCCAGGGTCCATGGCTACACCTTC. Translated, it gives CASSQDPRVHGYTF.

The chain couples TRBV5-4 to TRBJ2-1; 7 bases match TRBD1. This CDR3 region has 16 residues. Germline lookup yields CDR1 SGHNT and CDR2 YYREEE (reference sequence). The trim removed 0 bases at V and 4 bases at J, leaving 7 bases unmatched. CDR3 amino acids: CASSLEAGGPYNEQFF. The CDR3 DNA follows: TGTGCCAGCAGCTTGGAGGCAGGGGGACCTTACAATGAGCAGTTCTTC.

The chain has TRBV12-3 or TRBV12-4 and TRBJ1-2, with TRBD1 identical over 7 bases. V lost 4 bases to trimming and J lost 1 base; unmatched junction nucleotides: 6. The CDR3 is 15 amino acids. CDR3 DNA: TGTGCCAGCAGTTACACAGGGGAGGGTAACTATGGCTACACCTTC. It yields the protein CASSYTGEGNYGYTF.

CDR3: CASSSAVETQYF. The CDR3 DNA reads as TGTGCCAGCAGCTCCGCCGTGGAGACCCAGTACTTC. This chain links TRBV7-8 with TRBJ2-5; D is ambiguous. Deletions cut 4 bases from V and 5 bases from J, with 8 bases between. The CDR3 contains 12 residues. CDR1 is SGHVS and CDR2 is FQNEAQ in the germline V gene.

This chain joins TRBV9 and TRBJ1-6; a weak D match, TRBD1 (5 bases). This CDR3 comprises 13 residues. The germline V and J ends were trimmed by 2 bases and 11 bases, with 11 bases remaining between them. Germline values: CDR1 SGDLS, CDR2 YYNGEE. CDR3 in amino acids: CASSVGGLTPLHF. DNA of the CDR3: TGTGCCAGCAGCGTGGGGGGTCTAACACCCCTCCACTTT.

The J gene is TRBJ1-2, the V gene TRBV29-1; TRBD1 aligns across 9 bases. This CDR3 is 14 amino acids long. With 3 bases clipped from V and 11 bases from J, the junction kept 13 bases outside the gene matches. Looked up from germline, CDR1 is SQVTM and CDR2 is ANQGSEA. CDR3 bases: TGCAGCGTTGAGGATCCGGGACAGGGAGTGGGGTACACCTTC. Its translation is CSVEDPGQGVGYTF.

CDR3 loop: CSAQPRGYEQYF. The CDR3 DNA sequence: TGCAGCGCCCAACCGAGGGGTTACGAGCAGTACTTC. V and J are TRBV29-1 and TRBJ2-7, with D perhaps TRBD1 or TRBD2 (5 bases each). CDR1 and CDR2 (germline): SQVTM, ANQGSEA. Trimming took 7 bases from V and 4 from J, leaving 14 bases between them. This CDR3 contains 12 residues.

The chain recombines TRBV5-6 with TRBJ2-7; D is ambiguous. The germline V gene encodes CDR1 SGHDT and CDR2 YYEEEE. The V end was cut by 0 bases, the J end by 0 bases, with 7 bases between. The CDR3 sequence is 14 residues long. CDR3 DNA sequence: TGTGCCAGCAGCTTGGCCAGGAGCTCCTACGAGCAGTACTTC. Its translation: CASSLARSSYEQYF.

The chain uses TRBV27 and TRBJ1-1; D remains unclear. Germline CDR1 is MNHEY and CDR2 is SMNVEV (reference sequence). V lost 7 bases and J lost 11, with 23 bases in between. The CDR3 loop spans 14 amino acids. DNA for the CDR3: TGTGCCAGCATCCCGGCTCGAGGCGCCTTAGGCGCTTTCTTT. This codes for CASIPARGALGAFF.